The following is a T cell receptor beta chain sequence with its context. Antigen: not known. Reanalyzing the 5' RACE reads, TCRdb keeps one entry per CDR3 protein, without DNA. The sample shows roughly 100,000 distinct CDR3 sequences, and approximately 2% sits with its ten largest clones. These data originate in a study of monozygotic twins with inflammatory bowel disease. Study-wide results and limits: Discrimination among different T cell subtypes was not achievable. Varying immunosuppressive regimens may have increased patient repertoire variability.

The CDR3 covers 14 residues. The germline V gene has CDR1 SGHDT and CDR2 YYEEEE. Blood samples of about 2.5 ml were drawn from every donor. The TCR was taken from a human donor with ulcerative colitis or Crohn's disease, or a healthy co-twin of an affected twin (not recorded which). This rearrangement joins TRBV5-6 to TRBJ2-7. Sequenced input: blood. CDR3: CASSFLRGTYEQYF.